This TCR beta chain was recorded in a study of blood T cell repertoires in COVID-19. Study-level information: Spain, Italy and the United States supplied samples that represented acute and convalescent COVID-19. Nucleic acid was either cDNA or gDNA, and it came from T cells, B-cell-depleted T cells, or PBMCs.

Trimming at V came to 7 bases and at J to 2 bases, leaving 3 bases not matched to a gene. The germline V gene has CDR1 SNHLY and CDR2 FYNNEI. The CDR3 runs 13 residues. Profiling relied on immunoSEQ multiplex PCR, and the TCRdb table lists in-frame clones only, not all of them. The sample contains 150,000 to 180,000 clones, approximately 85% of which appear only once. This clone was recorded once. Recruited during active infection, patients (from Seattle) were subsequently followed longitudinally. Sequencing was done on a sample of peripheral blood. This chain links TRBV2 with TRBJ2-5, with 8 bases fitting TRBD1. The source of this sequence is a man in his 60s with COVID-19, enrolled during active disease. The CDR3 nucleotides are TGTGCCAGCACCCGGACAGGGCAAGAGACCCAGTACTTC. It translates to CASTRTGQETQYF.